This T cell receptor beta chain stems from a study of Graves' ophthalmopathy and Graves' hyperthyroidism (dated by TCRdb to 2017 to 2018). In the study overall: Peripheral blood was collected before any treatment was given, at the time of initial diagnosis. The study used TCR beta repertoire signatures to distinguish Graves' ophthalmopathy from Graves' hyperthyroidism and to predict progression to ophthalmopathy. In total, 135 blood samples were TCR-sequenced: some 43 ophthalmopathy, roughly 80 hyperthyroidism and roughly 17 hyperthyroidism-to-ophthalmopathy patients. A discovery set of about a hundred patients (roughly 41 ophthalmopathy, 55 to 60 stable hyperthyroidism) was enrolled to explore V-J signatures distinguishing ophthalmopathy from hyperthyroidism. For independent validation, a separate cohort was made up of about 18 hyperthyroidism patients plus 17 patients who later progressed from hyperthyroidism to ophthalmopathy. In roughly six hyperthyroidism patients, the T-cell repertoires found in thyroid tissue were compared with those found in blood. Following sampling, methimazole starting at 30 mg daily was administered to hyperthyroidism patients, and high-dose intravenous methylprednisolone was administered to ophthalmopathy patients.

The investigation overall reported the following: Most expanded thyroid clonotypes with a frequency above 0.001 also appeared in blood, which suggests that blood repertoires may reflect the immune response in the thyroid. The 13-signature model separated ophthalmopathy from stable hyperthyroidism with around 90% sensitivity and about 84% specificity in cross-validation, and 80%/75% in the test set. No statistical method was used to set the sample size in advance, and the investigators knew which group each participant was assigned to. In validation, the model predicted ophthalmopathy progression with 70.59% sensitivity and about 73% specificity; roughly 12 predicted patients were CT-confirmed with GO in a median of approximately six months.

This clonotype appeared many times. Its target antigen remains unknown. Per-base quality was not reported, and no clone a single base away is much larger than it. Stable hyperthyroidism was defined as no progression to ophthalmopathy within 18 months of follow-up. The hyperthyroidism patients were 18 to 65 years old and newly diagnosed, with a disease duration of less than 2 months. Anyone with other autoimmune diseases, uncontrolled infections, pregnancy or lactation was excluded from the study. Diagnosis relied on clinical symptoms, serum thyroxine, TRAb, thyroid ultrasound and orbital computed tomography. Using Ficoll-Paque density gradient centrifugation, PBMCs were isolated from about 9.4 ml of fresh peripheral blood. Total RNA was extracted using Trizol reagent, and RNA quality was checked on an Agilent 2100 Bioanalyzer. The germline V gene gives CDR1 as SGHVS and CDR2 as FNYEAQ. The germline V and J ends show losses of 4 bases and 4 bases respectively, and no gene match explains 8 bases of the junction. Taken from cysteine to phenylalanine, the CDR3 has 15 residues. Only the CDR3 part of the read is kept: 45 bases, read in frame from the first base.

For repertoire sequencing, TCR beta CDR3 regions were amplified from RNA transcripts. A first-round RT-PCR used HTBI primers with the Qiagen OneStep RT-PCR kit, followed by a second-round multiplex PCR, size selection and purification. Libraries were sequenced paired-end with 100 bp reads on an Illumina HiSeq2000. The original methods were these. SOAPnuke was used to process the reads, removing any read that contained adapters or uncalled bases, had a mean Phred below 15, or lacked an exact match to the constant primer or identifier. High-quality paired reads were merged with COPE v1.2.5. Clonotypes were defined as unique nucleotide sequences and were aligned to IMGT TRB V, D and J references using MiTCR v1.1. Only V-J combinations with frequency above 0.0001 were analysed, covering around 99% of repertoires. A TCR clonal expansion and chaos score per V-J combination was defined as the ratio of F50 clonal expansion to chaos observed in the TCRdist matrix. Welch's t-statistics and random forest were used to reduce the features to some 13 V-J combinations, which were then used as input to a naive Bayes classifier. The Morisita-Horn index was used to measure how similar the thyroid and blood repertoires were. TCRdb reanalyzed the raw reads on its own, using fastp at Q25 for trimming and MiXCR for clone calling, and kept in-frame beta chains. Every entry covers one CDR3 protein and lists the most common genes and DNA from its rows. The V and J calls, along with clone size, are taken from TCRdb and not from the paper's own processing. The sample table contains a few hundred thousand distinct CDR3 sequences; only one count was recorded for roughly 17% of them. The ten most abundant clones make up about 2.4% of the sample.

This sequence uses TRBV7-6 and TRBJ1-1, and 8 junctional nucleotides match TRBD1. The sequence derives from an adult woman with stable Graves' hyperthyroidism. Source material: peripheral blood. The DNA sequence follows: TGTGCCAGCAGCTCCCGGACAGGGAAAGGCACTGAAGCTTTCTTT. Its translation reads: CASSSRTGKGTEAFF.